The 5 T cell receptor beta chains listed next were all sequenced from one sample in a study of PD-1 blockade in classical Hodgkin lymphoma. TCRdb's table, derived via immunoSEQ multiplex PCR, lists solely in-frame clones and lacks some. In the table there are about 99,000 clones, 80% to 90% of which are singletons. Every one of the patients relapsed after autologous stem cell transplantation (brentuximab vedotin exposure was variable). The input for sequencing was peripheral blood mononuclear cells (PBMCs), taken before the second cycle of nivolumab. Source of these receptors: a human donor with classical Hodgkin lymphoma.

This clone was counted once. The chain is built from TRBV7-9 and TRBJ2-7, with 7 bases that match TRBD1. The CDR3 sequence is 15 residues long. In germline, CDR1 is SEHNR, CDR2 FQNEAQ (reference sequence). V was clipped by 0 bases and J by 4 bases; unmatched bases: 6. This chain's CDR3 is CASSLARGREYEQYF. In DNA, the CDR3 is TGTGCCAGCAGCTTAGCTAGGGGGCGCGAGTACGAGCAGTACTTC.

The V and J genes are TRBV5-1 and TRBJ2-1; a weak D match, TRBD1 (6 bases). V lost 1 base, J lost 0 bases, and 8 bases lay in between. Germline lookup yields CDR1 SGHRS and CDR2 YFSETQ. The CDR3 loop spans 15 amino acids. The CDR3 loop is CASSLQGFSYNEQFF. The CDR3 nucleotides are TGCGCCAGCAGCTTGCAGGGGTTCTCCTACAATGAGCAGTTCTTC.

V is TRBV2 and J is TRBJ2-5, with D unresolved. CDR1 and CDR2 from the germline V gene are SNHLY and FYNNEI. V gave up 4 bases and J gave up 1 base, with 19 bases separating them. The CDR3 runs 17 residues. The CDR3 reads CASSVSARFNRQETQYF. CDR3 nucleotide sequence: TGTGCCAGCAGTGTTTCGGCTAGGTTTAACCGCCAAGAGACCCAGTACTTC. Variable domain in full (rest from reference TRBV2 and TRBJ2-5): EPEVTQTPSHQVTQMGQEVILRCVPISNHLYFYWYRQILGQKVEFLVSFYNNEISEKSEIFDDQFSVERPDGSNFTLKIRSTKLEDSAMYFCASSVSARFNRQETQYFGPGTRLLVL.

This sequence joins TRBV10-3 and TRBJ2-1; no definite D call. The CDR3 covers 11 residues. Per germline, CDR1 ENHRY and CDR2 SYGVKD. Trimming removed 6 bases at V and 10 bases at J, with 10 bases between. The CDR3 spells CAISLLEEQFF. CDR3 DNA: TGTGCCATCAGCCTGCTAGAGGAGCAGTTCTTC.

The chain couples TRBV5-4 to TRBJ2-1, with TRBD1 as a possible D gene (6 bases). Trimming left V 0 bases short and J 1 base short, with 8 bases between. This CDR3 has 15 residues. CDR1 and CDR2 from the germline V gene are SGHNT and YYREEE (reference sequence). Here the CDR3 reads CASSLGQGSYNEQFF. DNA of the CDR3: TGTGCCAGCAGCTTGGGGCAGGGGTCCTACAATGAGCAGTTCTTC.